Sequencing of this T cell receptor beta chain was carried out in a study of blood T cell repertoires in COVID-19. Per the original methods: By means of reference gene primer amplification, nucleated cell counts were estimated. The method was immunoSEQ multiplex PCR; TCRdb's version includes in-frame clones alone and lacks a portion of them. V, J and clone size were drawn from that table, and D and trimming were deduced from the DNA. The top ten hold roughly 0.99% of the sample, which has roughly 340,000 clones, more than 80% seen once. The CDR3 sequence is 14 residues long. CDR1 SEHNR and CDR2 FQNEAQ come from the germline V gene (reference sequence). V lost 1 base and J lost 0, with 7 bases in between. Participants were aged roughly 18 to 89 years from about two dozen US areas. Assignments of participants to cohorts depended upon their own reported clinical history. This clone was seen at least ten times. This CDR3 is also generated by other DNA sequences in the sample.

The genes are TRBV7-9 and TRBJ2-7, with no clear D. Sequenced: PBMCs or T cells enriched from blood (not recorded which). This TCR came from a man aged 18 to 29 who had recovered from COVID-19. The CDR3 DNA reads TGTGCCAGCAGCTTAGACAAGTCCTCCTACGAGCAGTACTTC. Amino acids: CASSLDKSSYEQYF. The whole variable domain, remainder taken from reference TRBV7-9 and TRBJ2-7, is DTGVSQNPRHKITKRGQNVTFRCDPISEHNRLYWYRQTLGQGPEFLTYFQNEAQLEKSRLLSDRFSAERPKGSFSTLEIQRTEQGDSAMYLCASSLDKSSYEQYFGPGTRLTVT.